A single sample is the source of the 22 T cell receptor beta chains below, sequenced in a study of blood T cell repertoires in COVID-19. The data were produced by immunoSEQ multiplex PCR, yet TCRdb's version contains in-frame clones alone and is incomplete. The sample lists roughly 250,000 clones, 75% to 90% occurring once. The sequencing input was peripheral blood. All receptors come from a man aged 60-69 years who had recovered from COVID-19.

This clone appeared a single time. J is TRBJ2-4 and V is TRBV7-9, with 12 nucleotides matching TRBD2. V lost 8 bases to trimming and J lost 2 bases; unmatched junction nucleotides: 4. The germline gives CDR1 SEHNR, CDR2 FQNEAQ (reference sequence). The CDR3 sequence is 15 residues long. CDR3 sequence: CASRLAGDPKNIQYF. In DNA, the CDR3 is TGTGCCAGCCGACTAGCGGGGGACCCCAAAAACATTCAGTACTTC.

The DNA of the CDR3 is TGTGCCAGCAAGACTAGCGGCAATGAGCAGTTCTTC. Amino acids: CASKTSGNEQFF. This chain connects TRBV12-3 or TRBV12-4 to TRBJ2-1; 9 nucleotides agree with TRBD2. The CDR3 is 12 amino acids. Trimming removed 7 bases from V and 6 bases from J; junction bases left unmatched: 1.

The chain recombines TRBV6-5 with TRBJ2-3; D gene ambiguous. The germline V gene has CDR1 MNHEY and CDR2 SVGAGI. Trimming cost V 1 base and J 0 bases, with 8 bases left between them. CDR3 size: 15 residues. CDR3 in amino acids: CASSYYRSSTDTQYF. In nucleotides, the CDR3 is TGTGCCAGCAGTTACTACCGGTCTAGCACAGATACGCAGTATTTT.

The chain combines TRBV11-2 with TRBJ2-7; D remains unclear. Germline V gene data show CDR1 as SGHAT and CDR2 as FQNNGV. V was pared by 5 bases and J by 3 bases, with 11 bases between. The CDR3 is 13 amino acids. The CDR3 DNA follows: TGTGCCAGCAGCAGGAGCAGCAACTACGAGCAGTACTTC. It is translated as CASSRSSNYEQYF. The variable domain in full, completed from reference TRBV11-2 and TRBJ2-7, reads EAGVAQSPRYKIIEKRQSVAFWCNPISGHATLYWYQQILGQGPKLLIQFQNNGVVDDSQLPKDRFSAERLKGVDSTLKIQPAKLEDSAVYLCASSRSSNYEQYFGPGTRLTVT.

The V and J genes are TRBV7-9 and TRBJ1-2, with TRBD1 matching 8 bases. The CDR3 length is 16 residues. J was trimmed by 6 bases and V by 5 bases; bases with no gene match: 14. The germline V gene encodes CDR1 SEHNR and CDR2 FQNEAQ (reference sequence). The CDR3 bases are TGTGCCAGCAGCAAAAGCCGGTCGACAGGGGAACATGGCTACACCTTC. It translates to CASSKSRSTGEHGYTF.

This clone was seen a single time. CDR3: CASSQDRTRGYTF. CDR3 nucleotides: TGTGCCAGCAGCCAGGACCGTACTAGGGGCTACACCTTC. The rearrangement joins TRBV5-4 to TRBJ1-2; no clear D gene. The V end lost 4 bases, the J end lost 8 bases, and 15 bases lay between the germline ends. Germline loops: CDR1 SGHNT, CDR2 YYREEE (reference sequence). The CDR3 runs to 13 residues.

The chain joins TRBV5-1 to TRBJ2-4; D might be TRBD2 (6 bases). CDR3 length: 17 residues. From germline, CDR1 is SGHRS and CDR2 YFSETQ. Trimming pared 0 bases from V and 0 bases from J, leaving 13 bases between. The CDR3 protein is CASSLGVQGLAKNIQYF. CDR3 bases: TGCGCCAGCAGCTTGGGTGTGCAGGGACTAGCCAAAAACATTCAGTACTTC.

This chain connects TRBV11-2 to TRBJ2-3, with D maybe TRBD1 (6 bases). V lost 1 base to trimming and J lost 1 base, with 9 bases between them. This CDR3 spans 15 amino acids. CDR1 is SGHAT and CDR2 is FQNNGV in the germline V gene. The DNA of the CDR3 is TGTGCCAGCAGCTTAGTCAGGGGTGGCACAGATACGCAGTATTTT. This sequence encodes CASSLVRGGTDTQYF. The whole variable domain, filled in from reference TRBV11-2 and TRBJ2-3, reads EAGVAQSPRYKIIEKRQSVAFWCNPISGHATLYWYQQILGQGPKLLIQFQNNGVVDDSQLPKDRFSAERLKGVDSTLKIQPAKLEDSAVYLCASSLVRGGTDTQYFGPGTRLTVL.

The gene calls are TRBV7-4 and TRBJ2-4; 10 nucleotides match TRBD2. The CDR3 is 16 amino acids. Looked up from germline, CDR1 is SGHVT and CDR2 is SQSDAQ. J gave up 2 bases and V 4 bases, and 5 bases lay outside the gene matches. Here the CDR3 DNA reads TGTGCCAGCAGCTACCGGACTAGCGGTTCCAAAAACATTCAGTACTTC. Amino acids: CASSYRTSGSKNIQYF.

The CDR3 loop reads CASSQVRGHPYEQYF. The DNA of the CDR3 is TGTGCCAGCAGCCAAGTGCGGGGCCATCCCTACGAGCAGTACTTC. The chain joins TRBV3-1 (or the pseudogene TRBV3-2) to TRBJ2-7, with a weak D call TRBD2 (6 bases). The ends were cut back, 1 base at V and 2 bases at J, with 12 bases in the middle. This CDR3 has 15 amino acids. The V gene's germline CDR1 is LGHDT and CDR2 YNNKEL (reference sequence).

The chain combines TRBV9 with TRBJ2-7; D is undetermined. The CDR3 has 17 residues. V lost 0 bases, J lost 0 bases, and 16 bases lay in between. The germline CDR1 and CDR2 sequences are SGDLS and YYNGEE. The CDR3 DNA reads as TGTGCCAGCAGCGTAGCTACTTTGCGGAAGGCCTCCTACGAGCAGTACGTC. It encodes CASSVATLRKASYEQYV.

The rearrangement links TRBV19 to TRBJ1-6; unclear D gene. V lost 6 bases and J 3 bases, leaving 9 bases between the germline ends. This CDR3 has 14 residues. Germline V CDR1 and CDR2: LNHDA, SQIVND (reference sequence). CDR3 amino acids: CASRGGRYNSPLHF. CDR3 in DNA: TGTGCCAGTAGAGGCGGCCGCTATAATTCACCCCTCCACTTT.

V gene TRBV11-2 combines with J gene TRBJ2-4; possible D gene TRBD1, 6 bases. This CDR3 is built from 16 residues. V was clipped by 3 bases and J by 3 bases, with 15 bases between them. The germline V gene encodes CDR1 SGHAT and CDR2 FQNNGV. The CDR3 DNA is TGTGCCAGCAGCTTGGGGTGGGGGCGCGGCAAAAACATTCAGTACTTC. It translates to CASSLGWGRGKNIQYF. Using reference TRBV11-2 and TRBJ2-4 for the parts outside the CDR3, the full variable domain is EAGVAQSPRYKIIEKRQSVAFWCNPISGHATLYWYQQILGQGPKLLIQFQNNGVVDDSQLPKDRFSAERLKGVDSTLKIQPAKLEDSAVYLCASSLGWGRGKNIQYFGAGTRLSVL.

The chain is built from TRBV30 and TRBJ2-2, with 13 bases identical to TRBD2. The length of the CDR3 is 16 residues. V was clipped by 5 bases and J by 5 bases; unmatched bases: 8. The germline V gene has CDR1 GTSNPN and CDR2 SVGIG (reference sequence). The CDR3: CAWRRTSGGPTGELFF. The CDR3 DNA follows: TGTGCCTGGCGCCGGACTAGCGGGGGACCAACCGGGGAGCTGTTTTTT.

J is TRBJ2-5 and V is TRBV29-1, with 7 bases lining up with TRBD1. The CDR3 is 14 residues long. Germline V gene sequence: CDR1 SQVTM, CDR2 ANQGSEA. Trimming at V came to 7 bases and at J to 5 bases, leaving 13 bases not matched to a gene. The CDR3 loop reads CSGSYRGPGETQYF. For the CDR3, the DNA is TGCAGCGGGAGCTACAGGGGACCAGGGGAGACCCAGTACTTC.

This clone was detected only once. V gene TRBV5-5 combines with J gene TRBJ1-2, with TRBD1 matching 7 bases. The CDR3 length is 16 residues. The junction had 12 bases not matched to a gene; V was cut back by 2 bases and J by 5 bases. In germline, CDR1 is SGHKS, CDR2 YYEKEE (reference sequence). CDR3 protein: CASSLQGTQRTYGYTF. Written as DNA, the CDR3 is TGTGCCAGCAGCTTACAGGGGACCCAGAGAACTTATGGCTACACCTTC.

The gene calls are TRBV18 and TRBJ2-7; no definite D call. Looked up from germline, CDR1 is KGHSH and CDR2 is LQKENI. V lost 3 bases to trimming and J lost 7 bases, with 13 bases between them. The CDR3 is 13 amino acids. CDR3 in DNA: TGTGCCAGCTCACCTACGTCGGGTGGGGAGCAGTACTTC. Encoded protein: CASSPTSGGEQYF.

Comment on this clone: The same CDR3 also results from other DNA sequences found in this sample. This sequence joins TRBV5-1 and TRBJ1-1, with a weak D call TRBD1 (5 bases). Germline CDR1 is SGHRS and CDR2 is YFSETQ. The V end lost 0 bases, the J end lost 2 bases, and 8 bases lay between the germline ends. The CDR3 loop spans 14 amino acids. The CDR3 region is CASSLAGQNTEAFF. As DNA, the CDR3 is TGCGCCAGCAGCTTGGCCGGACAAAACACTGAAGCTTTCTTT.

The V call is TRBV9, the J call TRBJ1-2; TRBD1 might be the D (5 bases). CDR1 is SGDLS, CDR2 YYNGEE, per germline. V lost 0 bases and J lost 0, with 9 bases in between. There are 15 residues in the CDR3. The CDR3 DNA reads as TGTGCCAGCAGCGTAGCTGGAGGGGCTAACTATGGCTACACCTTC. Its protein is CASSVAGGANYGYTF.

In its sample, this clone was seen once. V is TRBV2 and J is TRBJ2-7, with a possible D match to TRBD1 (6 bases). V gave up 6 bases and J gave up 7 bases, with 19 bases separating them. Germline V gene data show CDR1 as SNHLY and CDR2 as FYNNEI. The CDR3 extends over 14 amino acids. The CDR3 reads CASRELRGVGEQYF. The CDR3 DNA reads TGTGCCAGCAGGGAACTCAGGGGAGTAGGAGAGCAGTACTTC. The complete variable domain, with remaining parts taken from reference TRBV2 and TRBJ2-7, reads EPEVTQTPSHQVTQMGQEVILRCVPISNHLYFYWYRQILGQKVEFLVSFYNNEISEKSEIFDDQFSVERPDGSNFTLKIRSTKLEDSAMYFCASRELRGVGEQYFGPGTRLTVT.

The rearrangement uses TRBV27 and TRBJ2-2; D not resolved. Trimming shortened V by 5 bases and J by 8 bases, and 9 bases separated the two germline ends. The CDR3 is 12 residues long. Germline V lookup: CDR1 MNHEY, CDR2 SMNVEV (reference sequence). The CDR3 protein is CASSPLRGELFF. In DNA, the CDR3 is TGTGCCAGCAGTCCCCTTAGAGGGGAGCTGTTTTTT.

V and J are TRBV10-3 and TRBJ2-5; 8 nucleotides agree with TRBD1. Looked up from germline, CDR1 is ENHRY and CDR2 is SYGVKD. This CDR3 is 14 amino acids long. The ends lost 4 bases at V and 4 bases at J; junction bases unmatched: 5. CDR3 nucleotide sequence: TGTGCCATCAGTGCAGGGGGCTGGGGAGAGACCCAGTACTTC. It codes for CAISAGGWGETQYF.